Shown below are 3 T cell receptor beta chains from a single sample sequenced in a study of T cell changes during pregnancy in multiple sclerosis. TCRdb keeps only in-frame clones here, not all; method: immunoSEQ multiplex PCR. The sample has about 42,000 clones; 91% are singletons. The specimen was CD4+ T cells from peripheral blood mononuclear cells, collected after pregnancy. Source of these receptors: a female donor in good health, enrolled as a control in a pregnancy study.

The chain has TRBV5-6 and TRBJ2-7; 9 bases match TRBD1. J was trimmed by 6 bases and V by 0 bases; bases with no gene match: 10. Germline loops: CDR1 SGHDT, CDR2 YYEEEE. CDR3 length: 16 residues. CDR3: CASSLGPGTGSREQYF. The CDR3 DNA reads TGTGCCAGCAGCTTGGGTCCCGGGACAGGGTCTCGCGAGCAGTACTTC.

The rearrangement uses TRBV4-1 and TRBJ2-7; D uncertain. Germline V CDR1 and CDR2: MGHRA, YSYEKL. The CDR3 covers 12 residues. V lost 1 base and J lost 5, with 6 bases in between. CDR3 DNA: TGCGCCAGCAGCCAAGGTCCGGACGAGCAGTACTTC. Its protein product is CASSQGPDEQYF.

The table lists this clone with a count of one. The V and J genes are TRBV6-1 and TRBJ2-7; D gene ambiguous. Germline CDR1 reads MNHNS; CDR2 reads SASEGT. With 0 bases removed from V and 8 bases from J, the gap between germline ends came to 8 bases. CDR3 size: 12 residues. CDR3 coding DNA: TGTGCCAGCAGTGAAGCCCTGACACAGCAGTACTTC. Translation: CASSEALTQQYF.